The entry below describes one T cell receptor (beta chain). This specimen belongs to a study of shared clonotypes between healthy human individuals. The method was immunoSEQ multiplex PCR; TCRdb's version includes in-frame clones alone and lacks a portion of them. The sample includes approximately 2.4 million clones, around 95% of them seen just once. The clonotype comes from a man younger than 30 in good health. Sequencing used naive CD4+ T cells sorted from blood. Subset noted: CD45RA+ positively selected.

CDR3 in amino acids: CASSLVVLAGELFF. For the CDR3, the DNA is TGTGCCAGCAGCTTAGTGGTACTAGCCGGGGAGCTGTTTTTT. V and J are TRBV7-2 and TRBJ2-2; the D gene is possibly TRBD2 (5 bases). The V end was cut by 1 base, the J end by 6 bases, with 9 bases between. There are 14 residues in the CDR3. CDR1 and CDR2 from the germline V gene are SGHTA and FQGNSA. Based on the CDR3 plus reference TRBV7-2 and TRBJ2-2, the full variable domain is GAGVSQSPSNKVTEKGKDVELRCDPISGHTALYWYRQSLGQGLEFLIYFQGNSAPDKSGLPSDRFSAERTGGSVSTLTIQRTQQEDSAVYLCASSLVVLAGELFFGEGSRLTVL.